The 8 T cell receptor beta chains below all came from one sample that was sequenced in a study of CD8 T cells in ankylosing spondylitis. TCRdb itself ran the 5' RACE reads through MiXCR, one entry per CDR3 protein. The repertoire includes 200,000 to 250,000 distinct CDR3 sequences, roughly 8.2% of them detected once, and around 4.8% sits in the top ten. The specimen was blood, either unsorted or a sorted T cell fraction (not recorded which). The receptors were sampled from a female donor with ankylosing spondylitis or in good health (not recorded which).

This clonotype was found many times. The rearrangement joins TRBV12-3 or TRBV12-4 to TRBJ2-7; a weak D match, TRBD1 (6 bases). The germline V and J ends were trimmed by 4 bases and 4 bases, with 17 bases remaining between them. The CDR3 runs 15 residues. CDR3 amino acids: CASSSTQGLGYEQYF. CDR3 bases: TGTGCCAGCAGTTCCACACAGGGTTTAGGGTACGAGCAGTACTTC.

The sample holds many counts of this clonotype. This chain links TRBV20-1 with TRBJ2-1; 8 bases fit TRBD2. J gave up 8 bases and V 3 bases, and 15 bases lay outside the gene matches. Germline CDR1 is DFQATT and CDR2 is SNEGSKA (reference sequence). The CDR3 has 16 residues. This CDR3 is CSARSRLAISGDEQFF. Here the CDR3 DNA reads TGCAGTGCTAGGTCCCGACTAGCGATCTCTGGGGATGAGCAGTTCTTC.

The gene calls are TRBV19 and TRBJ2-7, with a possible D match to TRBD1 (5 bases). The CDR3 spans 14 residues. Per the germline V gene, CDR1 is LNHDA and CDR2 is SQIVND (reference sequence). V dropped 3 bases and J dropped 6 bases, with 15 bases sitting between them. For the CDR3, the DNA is TGTGCCAGTAGTATCGGCAGGGCCCCTCGCGAGCAGTACTTC. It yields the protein CASSIGRAPREQYF.

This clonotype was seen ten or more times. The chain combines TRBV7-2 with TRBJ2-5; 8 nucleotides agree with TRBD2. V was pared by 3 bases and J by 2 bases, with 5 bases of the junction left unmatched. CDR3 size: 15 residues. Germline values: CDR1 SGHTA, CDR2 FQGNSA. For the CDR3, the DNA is TGTGCCAGCAGCTTCCAGCGGGAGCTTCAAGAGACCCAGTACTTC. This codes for CASSFQRELQETQYF.

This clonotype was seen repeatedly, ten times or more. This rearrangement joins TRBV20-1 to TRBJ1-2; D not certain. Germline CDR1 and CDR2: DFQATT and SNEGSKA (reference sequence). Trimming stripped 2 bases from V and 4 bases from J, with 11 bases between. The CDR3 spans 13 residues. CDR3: CSARSAGVYGYTF. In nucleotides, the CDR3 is TGCAGTGCTAGATCCGCGGGCGTCTATGGCTACACCTTC.

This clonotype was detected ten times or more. The CDR3 nucleotides read TGCAGTGCTAGGACAACAGGGGATTATGGCTACACCTTC. This gives the protein CSARTTGDYGYTF. The chain links TRBV20-1 to TRBJ1-2; 7 nucleotides align to TRBD1. Germline V lookup: CDR1 DFQATT, CDR2 SNEGSKA (reference sequence). The trim removed 3 bases at V and 5 bases at J, leaving 6 bases unmatched. There are 13 residues in the CDR3.

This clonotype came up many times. CDR3 DNA sequence: TGTGCCAGCAGCTTAAGTGGACCGACGTACAATGAGCAGTTCTTC. This sequence encodes CASSLSGPTYNEQFF. The chain recombines TRBV13 with TRBJ2-1; D unclear. The CDR3 has 15 residues. Trimming removed 2 bases at V and 4 bases at J, with 12 bases between. Germline V gene sequence: CDR1 PRHDT, CDR2 FYEKMQ (reference sequence). Full variable domain (outside the CDR3, taken from reference TRBV13 and TRBJ2-1): AAGVIQSPRHLIKEKRETATLKCYPIPRHDTVYWYQQGPGQDPQFLISFYEKMQSDKGSIPDRFSAQQFSDYHSELNMSSLELGDSALYFCASSLSGPTYNEQFFGPGTRLTVL.

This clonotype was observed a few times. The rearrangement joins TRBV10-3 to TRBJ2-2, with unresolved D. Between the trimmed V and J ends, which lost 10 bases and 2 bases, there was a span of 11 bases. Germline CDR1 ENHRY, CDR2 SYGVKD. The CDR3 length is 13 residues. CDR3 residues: CATLGFNTGELFF. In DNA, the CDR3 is TGTGCCACCCTTGGGTTCAACACCGGGGAGCTGTTTTTT.